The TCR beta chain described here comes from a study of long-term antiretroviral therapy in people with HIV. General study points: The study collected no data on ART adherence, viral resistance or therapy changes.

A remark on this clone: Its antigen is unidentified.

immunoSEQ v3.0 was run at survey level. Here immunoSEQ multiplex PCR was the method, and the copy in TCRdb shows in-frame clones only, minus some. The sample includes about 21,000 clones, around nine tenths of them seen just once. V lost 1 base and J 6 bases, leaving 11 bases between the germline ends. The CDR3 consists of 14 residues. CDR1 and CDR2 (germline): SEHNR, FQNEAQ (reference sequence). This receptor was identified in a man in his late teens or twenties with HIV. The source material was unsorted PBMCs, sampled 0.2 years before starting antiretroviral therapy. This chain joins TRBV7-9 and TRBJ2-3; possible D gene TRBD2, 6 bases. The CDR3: CASSLDGSEDTQYF. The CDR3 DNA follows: TGTGCCAGCAGCTTAGACGGGAGTGAGGATACGCAGTATTTT.